The 19 T cell receptor beta chains below were found in one sample sequenced in a study of T cell changes during pregnancy in multiple sclerosis. The repertoire was sequenced with immunoSEQ multiplex PCR; TCRdb's copy has only in-frame clones and lacks some. This sample yields some 20,000 clones, of which more than 85% are seen a single time; around 21% belongs to the top ten. The sample in question was CD8+ T cells from peripheral blood mononuclear cells, obtained after pregnancy. These TCRs come from a female donor in good health, enrolled as a control in a pregnancy study.

This clone was observed once. The J gene is TRBJ2-1, the V gene TRBV9; no definite D call. Germline assignment: CDR1 SGDLS and CDR2 YYNGEE. The CDR3 extends over 13 amino acids. With 0 bases removed from V and 9 bases from J, the gap between germline ends came to 10 bases. The CDR3 region is CASSVGSKAEQFF. The CDR3 DNA follows: TGTGCCAGCAGCGTAGGGAGCAAGGCTGAGCAGTTCTTC. The whole variable domain, remainder taken from reference TRBV9 and TRBJ2-1, is DSGVTQTPKHLITATGQRVTLRCSPRSGDLSVYWYQQSLDQGLQFLIQYYNGEERAKGNILERFSAQQFPDLHSELNLSSLELGDSALYFCASSVGSKAEQFFGPGTRLTVL.

J is TRBJ1-4 and V is TRBV2; D is uncertain. The CDR3 has 11 residues. V dropped 11 bases and J dropped 7 bases, with 11 bases sitting between them. Germline assignment: CDR1 SNHLY and CDR2 FYNNEI. CDR3 amino acids: CAAMGGEKLFF. In DNA, the CDR3 is TGTGCCGCAATGGGAGGTGAAAAACTGTTTTTT.

The chain recombines TRBV4-3 with TRBJ1-4; 8 positions agree with TRBD1. The CDR3 is 17 amino acids. The junction had 8 bases not matched to a gene; V was cut back by 1 base and J by 4 bases. Per the germline V gene, CDR1 is LGHNA and CDR2 is YSLEER. CDR3 in amino acids: CASSQAGTGADNEKLFF. In DNA form, the CDR3 reads TGCGCCAGCAGCCAAGCTGGGACAGGTGCCGATAATGAAAAACTGTTTTTT.

The chain carries TRBV15 and TRBJ1-1, with no clear D. CDR3 length: 15 residues. Germline assignment: CDR1 LNHNV and CDR2 YYDKDF (reference sequence). The germline V and J ends were trimmed by 5 bases and 0 bases, with 13 bases remaining between them. This CDR3 reads CATSSPPGMNTEAFF. DNA for the CDR3: TGTGCCACCAGCTCGCCCCCTGGCATGAACACTGAAGCTTTCTTT.

The rearrangement joins TRBV13 to TRBJ1-2, with D possibly matching TRBD1 (5 bases). This CDR3 spans 13 amino acids. Trimming pared 5 bases from V and 8 bases from J, leaving 15 bases between. In germline, CDR1 is PRHDT, CDR2 FYEKMQ (reference sequence). The CDR3 loop reads CASSPSMGGGYTF. CDR3 coding DNA: TGTGCCAGCAGCCCCTCCATGGGGGGGGGCTACACCTTC.

V usage is TRBV5-1 and J usage is TRBJ1-2; D perhaps matches TRBD1 (6 bases). Germline values: CDR1 SGHRS, CDR2 YFSETQ. The ends were cut back, 0 bases at V and 3 bases at J, with 12 bases in the middle. This CDR3 region has 15 residues. Here the CDR3 reads CASSLDSGVYYGYTF. CDR3 coding DNA: TGCGCCAGCAGCTTGGATTCAGGGGTGTACTATGGCTACACCTTC. Drawing the rest from reference TRBV5-1 and TRBJ1-2, the complete variable domain is KAGVTQTPRYLIKTRGQQVTLSCSPISGHRSVSWYQQTPGQGLQFLFEYFSETQRNKGNFPGRFSGRQFSNSRSEMNVSTLELGDSALYLCASSLDSGVYYGYTFGSGTRLTVV.

This clone is a singleton in its sample. The chain employs TRBV27 and TRBJ2-1, with 7 bases lining up with TRBD1. CDR3 length equals 14 residues. The germline V gene encodes CDR1 MNHEY and CDR2 SMNVEV (reference sequence). After removal of 3 bases from V and 8 bases from J, the junction contained 7 bases not matched to a gene. The CDR3 is CASSFGRGIDEQFF. DNA for the CDR3: TGTGCCAGCAGTTTTGGCAGGGGGATCGATGAGCAGTTCTTC.

The rearrangement uses TRBV2 and TRBJ1-1; 8 bases map to TRBD1. Germline V CDR1 and CDR2: SNHLY, FYNNEI. V dropped 5 bases and J dropped 5; count of bases not matched to a gene: 10. The CDR3 is 15 amino acids. CDR3 in amino acids: CASSPWTGRHTEAFF. The CDR3, as DNA: TGTGCCAGCAGTCCCTGGACAGGGAGGCATACTGAAGCTTTCTTT.

The chain has TRBV9 and TRBJ2-1; 8 bases are a match to TRBD2. Germline CDR1 SGDLS, CDR2 YYNGEE. The CDR3 consists of 16 residues. Losses at the gene ends were 4 bases for V and 6 bases for J; bases not matched to a gene: 12. CDR3 sequence: CASSPRTGGAPNEQFF. The CDR3 DNA reads TGTGCCAGCAGCCCCCGTACGGGGGGGGCCCCCAATGAGCAGTTCTTC. The full variable domain, rest sourced from reference TRBV9 and TRBJ2-1, is DSGVTQTPKHLITATGQRVTLRCSPRSGDLSVYWYQQSLDQGLQFLIQYYNGEERAKGNILERFSAQQFPDLHSELNLSSLELGDSALYFCASSPRTGGAPNEQFFGPGTRLTVL.

A note on this clone: Other nucleotide sequences in the sample specify the same CDR3. V and J are TRBV29-1 and TRBJ1-2, with D tentatively TRBD1 (5 bases). This CDR3 has 12 amino acids. Germline-derived CDR1 and CDR2 are SQVTM and ANQGSEA. The germline V and J ends were trimmed by 3 bases and 6 bases, with 11 bases remaining between them. The CDR3 here is CSVDGDSDGYTF. For the CDR3, the DNA is TGCAGCGTTGACGGTGACAGCGATGGCTACACCTTC.

V is TRBV9 and J is TRBJ2-3; D call uncertain. Trimming removed 7 bases from V and 2 bases from J, with 8 bases in between. The CDR3 runs to 12 residues. Germline V gene sequence: CDR1 SGDLS, CDR2 YYNGEE. This CDR3 reads CASGPNTDTQYF. For the CDR3, the DNA is TGTGCCAGCGGGCCGAACACAGATACGCAGTATTTT.

V gene TRBV9 combines with J gene TRBJ2-5, with 7 bases matching TRBD2. The CDR3 extends over 15 amino acids. The trim removed 0 bases at V and 2 bases at J, leaving 4 bases unmatched. Germline V gives CDR1 SGDLS, CDR2 YYNGEE. CDR3: CASSVASGMQETQYF. DNA for the CDR3: TGTGCCAGCAGCGTAGCCAGCGGGATGCAAGAGACCCAGTACTTC.

The CDR3 sequence: CASSDSQGTDTQYF. The CDR3 DNA sequence: TGTGCCAGCAGTGACTCCCAGGGGACAGATACGCAGTATTTT. This sequence joins TRBV6-4 and TRBJ2-3, with D tentatively TRBD1 (6 bases). V dropped 0 bases and J dropped 3 bases, with 7 bases sitting between them. This CDR3 is 14 amino acids long. Germline V gene sequence: CDR1 MRHNA, CDR2 SNTAGT.

The chain has TRBV27 and TRBJ2-7, with TRBD1 matching over 7 bases. The CDR3 is 15 amino acids. The V gene end was trimmed by 5 bases and the J gene end by 1 base; junction bases not matched to a gene: 8. Germline V gene sequence: CDR1 MNHEY, CDR2 SMNVEV (reference sequence). This CDR3 reads CASSTAGGSSYEQYF. The DNA of the CDR3 is TGTGCCAGCAGTACCGCAGGGGGAAGTTCCTACGAGCAGTACTTC.

The V gene is TRBV19, the J gene TRBJ1-1; D is ambiguous. Germline V lookup: CDR1 LNHDA, CDR2 SQIVND (reference sequence). The CDR3 consists of 14 residues. V lost 7 bases and J 3 bases, leaving 15 bases between the germline ends. The CDR3 region is CASMTPTWDTEAFF. The CDR3 region has the DNA TGTGCCAGTATGACCCCGACTTGGGACACTGAAGCTTTCTTT.

The chain carries TRBV13 and TRBJ1-1; a weak D match, TRBD1 (5 bases). The CDR3 has 15 amino acids. The V gene's germline CDR1 is PRHDT and CDR2 FYEKMQ (reference sequence). V lost 2 bases to trimming and J lost 7 bases, with 17 bases between them. CDR3 protein: CASSLQGSLQIEAFF. Here the CDR3 DNA reads TGTGCCAGCAGCTTACAGGGATCCTTACAAATTGAAGCTTTCTTT.

The rearrangement links TRBV6-1 to TRBJ1-1; 7 bases match TRBD1. The V and J ends lost 8 bases and 7 bases, in that order; junction bases with no gene match: 10. Germline V gene lookup returns CDR1 MNHNS and CDR2 SASEGT. CDR3 length: 13 amino acids. In DNA form, the CDR3 reads TGTGCCAGCGAGGGGGCCGGGGGCCTTGAAGCTTTCTTT. Translated, it gives CASEGAGGLEAFF.

This rearrangement joins TRBV6-5 to TRBJ1-2; TRBD1 matches 11 bases. V lost 7 bases, J lost 8 bases, and 9 bases stayed unmatched. The CDR3 sequence is 14 residues long. Per germline, CDR1 MNHEY and CDR2 SVGAGI. CDR3 loop: CASNPGQGAIGYTF. The CDR3 bases are TGTGCCAGCAACCCCGGACAGGGGGCTATAGGCTACACCTTC.

This clone has just one count. This chain links TRBV9 with TRBJ2-7, with a tentative D call TRBD2 (6 bases). The V and J ends lost 4 bases and 0 bases respectively, with 11 bases between them. CDR1 is SGDLS and CDR2 is YYNGEE in the germline V gene. The CDR3 contains 14 residues. CDR3 region: CASSPGGDSYEQYF. The CDR3 DNA is TGTGCCAGCAGCCCAGGAGGGGACTCCTACGAGCAGTACTTC.